Following are 8 T cell receptor beta chains from one sample sequenced in a study of T cells after yellow fever vaccination. TCRdb used MiXCR to reprocess the 5' RACE reads, holding one entry per CDR3 protein. In the table there are 250,000 to 350,000 distinct CDR3 sequences, approximately 10% of which are singletons. Sequencing was performed on CD4+ T cells sorted from PBMCs, taken 5 days after the yellow fever booster vaccination. The receptors derive from a man between 18 and 35 years old who received the YFV17D yellow fever vaccine.

This clonotype was seen more than once but under ten times. The rearrangement joins TRBV12-3 or TRBV12-4 to TRBJ1-5; D is undetermined. Trimming removed 7 bases from V and 0 bases from J, with 7 bases in between. The CDR3 has 13 amino acids. CDR3 in DNA: TGTGCCAGCACCTACAATAGCAATCAGCCCCAGCATTTT. It is translated as CASTYNSNQPQHF.

In this sample, this clonotype turned up a few times. This chain joins TRBV5-6 and TRBJ1-4; a weak D match, TRBD1 (6 bases). CDR3 size: 15 residues. The V gene lost 1 base and the J gene lost 8 bases, with 15 bases spanning the gap. CDR1 SGHDT and CDR2 YYEEEE come from the germline V gene. The CDR3 DNA reads as TGTGCCAGCAGCTTGAAGGCAGGGGTGGACGAAAAACTGTTTTTT. Translation gives CASSLKAGVDEKLFF.

There are a few counts of this clonotype. V gene TRBV6-5 combines with J gene TRBJ2-5; TRBD1 matches at 9 bases. Per germline, CDR1 MNHEY and CDR2 SVGAGI. The V gene end was trimmed by 6 bases and the J gene end by 5 bases; junction bases not matched to a gene: 13. The CDR3 totals 16 residues. The CDR3 here is CASRDRGGRGQETQYF. As DNA, the CDR3 is TGTGCCAGCAGGGACAGGGGCGGACGAGGACAGGAGACCCAGTACTTC.

This clonotype has more than one count but fewer than ten. The chain is built from TRBV12-3 or TRBV12-4 and TRBJ2-1, with D hard to call. The V and J ends lost 5 bases and 8 bases respectively, with 7 bases between them. CDR3 size: 11 residues. CDR3 coding DNA: TGTGCCAGCAGTGAATGGTATGAGCAGTTCTTC. The encoded protein is CASSEWYEQFF.

The table lists this clonotype with a count of one. This chain links TRBV2 with TRBJ2-6, with D uncertain. Germline V lookup: CDR1 SNHLY, CDR2 FYNNEI. The CDR3 has 16 amino acids. V lost 0 bases and J 2 bases, leaving 8 bases between the germline ends. CDR3 coding DNA: TGTGCCAGCAGTGAAGCCCGGAGAGCTGGGGCCAACGTCCTGACTTTC. This sequence encodes CASSEARRAGANVLTF.

The rearrangement uses TRBV5-5 and TRBJ2-1; D gene uncertain. Trimming cost V 2 bases and J 1 base, with 7 bases left between them. This CDR3 has 14 amino acids. Per germline, CDR1 SGHKS and CDR2 YYEKEE (reference sequence). This CDR3 is CASSLEISYNEQFF. The CDR3 nucleotides read TGTGCCAGCAGCTTAGAGATTTCCTACAATGAGCAGTTCTTC. The full variable domain, its missing parts supplied by reference TRBV5-5 and TRBJ2-1, is DAGVTQSPTHLIKTRGQQVTLRCSPISGHKSVSWYQQVLGQGPQFIFQYYEKEERGRGNFPDRFSARQFPNYSSELNVNALLLGDSALYLCASSLEISYNEQFFGPGTRLTVL.

Ten or more counts support this clonotype. The chain couples TRBV12-3 or TRBV12-4 to TRBJ2-7; 9 nucleotides align to TRBD1. This CDR3 has 13 residues. V lost 6 bases to trimming and J lost 1 base; unmatched junction nucleotides: 1. The CDR3 bases are TGTGCCAGCAGACAGGGGGCTTCCTACGAGCAGTACTTC. It is translated as CASRQGASYEQYF.

The chain employs TRBV4-1 and TRBJ2-5; D is uncertain. With 1 base removed from V and 3 bases from J, the gap between germline ends came to 9 bases. Germline V gene lookup returns CDR1 MGHRA and CDR2 YSYEKL. There are 14 residues in the CDR3. The CDR3 nucleotides are TGCGCCAGCAGCCAAGGGTTACCTGAAGAGACCCAGTACTTC. It translates to CASSQGLPEETQYF.